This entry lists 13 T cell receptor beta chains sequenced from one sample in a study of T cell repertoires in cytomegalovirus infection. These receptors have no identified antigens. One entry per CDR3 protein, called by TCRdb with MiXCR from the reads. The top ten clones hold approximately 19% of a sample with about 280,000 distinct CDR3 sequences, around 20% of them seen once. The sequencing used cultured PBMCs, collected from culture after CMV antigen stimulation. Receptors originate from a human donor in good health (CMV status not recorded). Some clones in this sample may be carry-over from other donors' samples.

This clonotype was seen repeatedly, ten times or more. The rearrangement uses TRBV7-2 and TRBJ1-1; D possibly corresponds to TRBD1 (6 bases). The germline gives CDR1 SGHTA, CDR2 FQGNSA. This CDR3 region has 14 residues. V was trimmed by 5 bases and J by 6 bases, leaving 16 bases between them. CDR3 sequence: CASSPEGGRAEAFF. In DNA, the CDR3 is TGTGCCAGCAGCCCGGAAGGGGGTAGGGCTGAAGCTTTCTTT.

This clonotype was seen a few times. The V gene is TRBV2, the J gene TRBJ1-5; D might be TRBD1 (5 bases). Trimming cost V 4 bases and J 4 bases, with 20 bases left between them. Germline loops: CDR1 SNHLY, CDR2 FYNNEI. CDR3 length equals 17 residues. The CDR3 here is CASSVLLGQPKNQPQHF. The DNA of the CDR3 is TGTGCCAGCAGTGTCTTATTGGGGCAGCCGAAAAATCAGCCCCAGCATTTT. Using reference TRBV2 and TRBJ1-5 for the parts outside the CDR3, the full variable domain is EPEVTQTPSHQVTQMGQEVILRCVPISNHLYFYWYRQILGQKVEFLVSFYNNEISEKSEIFDDQFSVERPDGSNFTLKIRSTKLEDSAMYFCASSVLLGQPKNQPQHFGDGTRLSIL.

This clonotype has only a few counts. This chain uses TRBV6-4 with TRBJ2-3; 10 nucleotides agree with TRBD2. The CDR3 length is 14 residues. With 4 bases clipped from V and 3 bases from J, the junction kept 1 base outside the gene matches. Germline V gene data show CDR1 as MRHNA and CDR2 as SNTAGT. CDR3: CASSGGLATDTQYF. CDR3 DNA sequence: TGTGCCAGCAGTGGGGGACTAGCGACAGATACGCAGTATTTT.

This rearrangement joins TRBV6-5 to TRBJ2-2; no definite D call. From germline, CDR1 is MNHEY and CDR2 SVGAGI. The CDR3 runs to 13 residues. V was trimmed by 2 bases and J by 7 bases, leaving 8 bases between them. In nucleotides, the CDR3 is TGTGCCAGCAGTTACGATTTCCACGGGGAGCTGTTTTTT. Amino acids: CASSYDFHGELFF.

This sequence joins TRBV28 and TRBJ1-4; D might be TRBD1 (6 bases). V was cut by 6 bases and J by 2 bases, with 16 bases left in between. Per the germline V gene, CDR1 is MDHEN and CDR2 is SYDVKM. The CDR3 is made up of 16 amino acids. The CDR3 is CASSPGAGDTNEKLFF. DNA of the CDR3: TGTGCCAGCAGCCCGGGGGCAGGGGATACTAATGAAAAACTGTTTTTT. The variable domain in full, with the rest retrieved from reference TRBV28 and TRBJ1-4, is DVKVTQSSRYLVKRTGEKVFLECVQDMDHENMFWYRQDPGLGLRLIYFSYDVKMKEKGDIPEGYSVSREKKERFSLILESASTNQTSMYLCASSPGAGDTNEKLFFGSGTQLSVL.

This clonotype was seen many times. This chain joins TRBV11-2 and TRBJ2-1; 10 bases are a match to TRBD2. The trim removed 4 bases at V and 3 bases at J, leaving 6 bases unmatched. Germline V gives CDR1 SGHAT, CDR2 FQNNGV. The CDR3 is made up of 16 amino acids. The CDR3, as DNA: TGTGCCAGCAGCTGGGGGGGGACTAGCGTCTACAATGAGCAGTTCTTC. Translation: CASSWGGTSVYNEQFF.

DNA for the CDR3: TGCAGCGTTGTAGGGGTGACGGTAGGTGAAGCTTTCTTT. Amino acid sequence: CSVVGVTVGEAFF. The chain is built from TRBV29-1 and TRBJ1-1; tentative D call: TRBD1 (5 bases). Germline V lookup: CDR1 SQVTM, CDR2 ANQGSEA. This CDR3 contains 13 residues. The ends were cut back, 4 bases at V and 7 bases at J, with 16 bases in the middle.

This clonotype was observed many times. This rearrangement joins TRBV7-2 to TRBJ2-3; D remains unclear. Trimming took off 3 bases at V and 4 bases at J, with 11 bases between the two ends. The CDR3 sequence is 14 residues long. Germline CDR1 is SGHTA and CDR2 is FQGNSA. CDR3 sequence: CASSLNSRADTQYF. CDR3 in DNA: TGTGCCAGCAGCTTGAACAGCCGAGCAGATACGCAGTATTTT.

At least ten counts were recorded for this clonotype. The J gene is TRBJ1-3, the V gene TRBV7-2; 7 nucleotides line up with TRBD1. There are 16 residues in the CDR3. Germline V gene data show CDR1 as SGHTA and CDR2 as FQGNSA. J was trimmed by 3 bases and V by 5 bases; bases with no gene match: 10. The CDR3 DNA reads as TGTGCCAGCAGCACAGGGGTGGGCTTGGGTGGAAACACCATATATTTT. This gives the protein CASSTGVGLGGNTIYF.

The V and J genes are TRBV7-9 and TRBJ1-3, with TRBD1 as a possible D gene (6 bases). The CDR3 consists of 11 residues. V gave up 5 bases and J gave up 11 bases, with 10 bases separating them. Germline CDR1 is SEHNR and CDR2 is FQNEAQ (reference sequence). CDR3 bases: TGTGCCAGCAGCCAGGGGACGCCCATATATTTT. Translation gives CASSQGTPIYF.

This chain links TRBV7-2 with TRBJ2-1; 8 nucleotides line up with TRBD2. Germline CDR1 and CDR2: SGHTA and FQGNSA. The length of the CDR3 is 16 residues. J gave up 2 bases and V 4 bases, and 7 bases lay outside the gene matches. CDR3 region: CASSSQAGVTYNEQFF. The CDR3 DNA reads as TGTGCCAGCAGCTCCCAAGCGGGAGTTACCTACAATGAGCAGTTCTTC. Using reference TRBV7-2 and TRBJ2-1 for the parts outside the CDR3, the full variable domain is GAGVSQSPSNKVTEKGKDVELRCDPISGHTALYWYRQSLGQGLEFLIYFQGNSAPDKSGLPSDRFSAERTGGSVSTLTIQRTQQEDSAVYLCASSSQAGVTYNEQFFGPGTRLTVL.

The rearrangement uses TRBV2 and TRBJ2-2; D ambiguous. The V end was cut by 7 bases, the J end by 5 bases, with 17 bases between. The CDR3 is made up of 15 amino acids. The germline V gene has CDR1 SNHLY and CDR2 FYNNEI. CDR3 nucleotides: TGTGCCAGCACCACGAGAGAACATCGGACCGGGGAGCTGTTTTTT. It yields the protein CASTTREHRTGELFF.

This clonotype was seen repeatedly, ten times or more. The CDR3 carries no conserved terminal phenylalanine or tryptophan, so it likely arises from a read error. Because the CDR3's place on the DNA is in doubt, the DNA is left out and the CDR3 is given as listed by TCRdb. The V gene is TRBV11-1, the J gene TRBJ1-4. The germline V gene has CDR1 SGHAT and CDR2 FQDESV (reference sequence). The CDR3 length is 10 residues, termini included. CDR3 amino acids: CASSRWGRRL.